This is a list of T cell receptor beta chains from one sample in a study of blood T cell repertoires in COVID-19. The protocol was immunoSEQ multiplex PCR, while the TCRdb copy is restricted to in-frame clones and leaves out a portion. The table has 70,000 or so clones, roughly 89% seen once. Sequencing was performed on peripheral blood. These receptors originate from a woman between 45 and 60 years old with acute or convalescent COVID-19. The CDR3 runs from the conserved cysteine through the conserved F or W. The order of the fields is V gene, J gene, CDR3 protein.

V gene: TRBV5-1; J gene: TRBJ2-6; CDR3 protein: CASSLHVSGANVLTF
V gene: TRBV12-3/TRBV12-4; J gene: TRBJ1-4; CDR3 protein: CASSLAAEKLFF
V gene: TRBV25-1; J gene: TRBJ1-1; CDR3 protein: CASHTGGAFF
V gene: TRBV28; J gene: TRBJ2-3; CDR3 protein: CASSQAGGGTDTQYF
V gene: TRBV7-2; J gene: TRBJ2-7; CDR3 protein: CASSTGTASYEQYF
V gene: TRBV10-2; J gene: TRBJ1-5; CDR3 protein: CASTIGGQPQHF
V gene: TRBV19; J gene: TRBJ1-5; CDR3 protein: CASGRGGEQPQHF
V gene: TRBV6-5; J gene: TRBJ1-5; CDR3 protein: CASRITDNSNQPQHF
V gene: TRBV9; J gene: TRBJ2-2; CDR3 protein: CASSSRTRGTGELFF
V gene: TRBV15; J gene: TRBJ1-4; CDR3 protein: CATSSGGLNTEKLFF
V gene: TRBV2; J gene: TRBJ2-1; CDR3 protein: CASSGAIQFF